This T cell receptor (beta chain) was sequenced in a study of T cells after somatic rescue of genetic block. This clone was recorded a few times. TCRdb keeps only in-frame clones here, not all; method: immunoSEQ multiplex PCR. The sample has around 100,000 clones; 90% to 95% are singletons. This CDR3 is built from 16 residues. Trimming cost V 4 bases and J 3 bases, with 20 bases left between them. In germline, CDR1 is SGDLS, CDR2 YYNGEE. The sample comprised peripheral blood mononuclear cells (PBMCs). The chain joins TRBV9 to TRBJ2-7, with D perhaps matching TRBD1 or TRBD2 (5 bases each). The receptor comes from a woman aged 18-29 years. As DNA, the CDR3 is TGTGCCAGCAGCTTCCGGGACGCCCTAGGAATCTACGAGCAGTACTTC. Translated: CASSFRDALGIYEQYF.